Shown below are 12 T cell receptor beta chains from a single sample sequenced in a study of Ad26.COV2.S vaccination and SARS-CoV-2 variants (dated by TCRdb to the early 2020s). The treatment or condition tag for this specimen amounts to: some 19 received Ad26.COV2.S at low or high dose, single or two shots; about five received placebo; per-sample allocation not given. Repertoires of vaccine and placebo recipients were sequenced from samples collected on day 63 after the first injection. The receptor library was made with the immunoSEQ multiplex PCR assay. Imported from immuneACCESS, the table was reduced by TCRdb to in-frame sequences with V and J called. These copies leave out some clones; in studies compared against another copy, an unresolved V gene accounts for under half, and the cause of the remainder is not known. The sample table lists 350,000 to 450,000 clones, about 80% of them with a count of one. The ten most abundant clones make up about 8% of the sample.

Sequences were derived from peripheral blood, sampled in a trial of Ad26.COV2.S vaccine versus placebo. These receptors were obtained from a person between 18 and 60 years old who received the Ad26.COV2.S COVID-19 vaccine or a placebo.

This clone was found once. The gene calls are TRBV29-1 and TRBJ2-2; D not resolved. From germline, CDR1 is SQVTM and CDR2 ANQGSEA. The V end lost 2 bases, the J end lost 2 bases, and 9 bases lay between the germline ends. The CDR3 has 14 residues. The chain's CDR3 is CSVESVENTGELFF. CDR3 DNA: TGCAGCGTTGAAAGCGTGGAAAACACCGGGGAGCTGTTTTTT.

J is TRBJ2-7 and V is TRBV6-2 or TRBV6-3, with D hard to call. Germline V gives CDR1 MNHEY, CDR2 SVGEGT. Trimming pared 2 bases from V and 3 bases from J, leaving 8 bases between. There are 13 residues in the CDR3. For the CDR3, the DNA is TGTGCCAGCAGTTACGAGGCAGGCTACGAGCAGTACTTC. Protein product: CASSYEAGYEQYF.

The CDR3: CASSLIGVEGNYGYTF. CDR3 DNA sequence: TGTGCCAGCAGCTTGATTGGGGTCGAGGGAAACTATGGCTACACCTTC. The chain joins TRBV7-6 to TRBJ1-2; D not certain. Between the trimmed V and J ends, which lost 3 bases and 2 bases, there was a span of 16 bases. This CDR3 has 16 residues. Germline values: CDR1 SGHVS, CDR2 FNYEAQ.

This clone was picked up a small number of times. The chain has TRBV7-9 and TRBJ2-1; D uncertain. Germline lookup yields CDR1 SEHNR and CDR2 FQNEAQ (reference sequence). V was trimmed by 2 bases and J by 4 bases, leaving 6 bases between them. CDR3 length: 13 amino acids. The CDR3 nucleotides are TGTGCCAGCAGCTTATCTCTTTACAATGAGCAGTTCTTC. Translated, it gives CASSLSLYNEQFF.

The chain uses TRBV19 and TRBJ1-5, with 7 positions matching TRBD1. This CDR3 has 18 residues. Germline CDR1 LNHDA, CDR2 SQIVND (reference sequence). The trim removed 6 bases at V and 0 bases at J, leaving 14 bases unmatched. CDR3 coding DNA: TGTGCCAGTAGAGGGGGAGGGACAGCCGATTATAGCAATCAGCCCCAGCATTTT. This encodes CASRGGGTADYSNQPQHF.

The chain has TRBV13 and TRBJ1-6, with 8 positions matching TRBD1. Germline trimming cut 4 bases from V and 5 bases from J; bases unmatched to any gene: 7. The CDR3 has 16 amino acids. The germline gives CDR1 PRHDT, CDR2 FYEKMQ (reference sequence). The CDR3 region is CASSYQTGANNSPLHF. The CDR3 DNA reads as TGTGCCAGCAGCTACCAGACAGGGGCTAATAATTCACCCCTCCACTTT.

Of note for this clone: The same CDR3 arises from other DNA sequences in this sample as well. The chain joins TRBV7-3 to TRBJ1-2, with D maybe TRBD1 (5 bases). Germline CDR1 and CDR2: SGHTA and FQGTGA. There are 13 residues in the CDR3. V shed 3 bases and J shed 7 bases, with 12 bases lying between them. CDR3 protein: CASSLGRGTGYTF. CDR3 bases: TGTGCCAGCAGCTTGGGTCGGGGGACTGGCTACACCTTC.

The chain is built from TRBV21-1 and TRBJ2-2; the table calls TRBD1, which could not be checked here. TRBV21-1 is labeled a pseudogene. The length of the CDR3 is 16 residues. In DNA, the CDR3 is TGTGCCAGCAAAAAGGACAGGGCCTTCTGGACCGGGGAGCTGTTTTTT. As protein: CASKKDRAFWTGELFF.

The J gene is TRBJ1-2, the V gene TRBV6-2 or TRBV6-3, with a possible D match to TRBD1 (6 bases). CDR3 length: 15 amino acids. From germline, CDR1 is MNHEY and CDR2 SVGEGT. V lost 0 bases and J 5 bases, leaving 13 bases between the germline ends. CDR3 sequence (DNA): TGTGCCAGCAGTTACTCGTGGACAGAAGAATATGGCTACACCTTC. Amino acid sequence: CASSYSWTEEYGYTF.

The rearrangement links TRBV25-1 to TRBJ1-3, with 10 bases identical to TRBD1. Losses at the gene ends were 4 bases for V and 4 bases for J; bases not matched to a gene: 4. The CDR3 totals 15 residues. Germline assignment: CDR1 MGHDK and CDR2 SYGVNS. The DNA of the CDR3 is TGTGCCAGCAGTGCGATGGACAGGGGGGGAAACACCATATATTTT. Its translation: CASSAMDRGGNTIYF.

The chain employs TRBV12-5 and TRBJ1-2; 7 bases fit TRBD1. Germline CDR1 is LGHNT and CDR2 is FRNRAP. This CDR3 comprises 16 residues. The J segment lost 1 base and the V segment lost 1 base, leaving 6 bases of the junction unmatched. In DNA form, the CDR3 reads TGTGCTAGTGGTTTGGCCACAGGGGCAAGTAACTATGGCTACACCTTC. Its protein product is CASGLATGASNYGYTF.

V is TRBV6-5 and J is TRBJ2-1, with D tentatively TRBD1 or TRBD2 (5 bases each). The CDR3 consists of 15 residues. Germline lookup yields CDR1 MNHEY and CDR2 SVGAGI. V was trimmed by 4 bases and J by 3 bases, leaving 13 bases between them. CDR3 in DNA: TGTGCCAGCAGTTTAACAGGAGGCCACTACAATGAGCAGTTCTTC. Protein sequence: CASSLTGGHYNEQFF.